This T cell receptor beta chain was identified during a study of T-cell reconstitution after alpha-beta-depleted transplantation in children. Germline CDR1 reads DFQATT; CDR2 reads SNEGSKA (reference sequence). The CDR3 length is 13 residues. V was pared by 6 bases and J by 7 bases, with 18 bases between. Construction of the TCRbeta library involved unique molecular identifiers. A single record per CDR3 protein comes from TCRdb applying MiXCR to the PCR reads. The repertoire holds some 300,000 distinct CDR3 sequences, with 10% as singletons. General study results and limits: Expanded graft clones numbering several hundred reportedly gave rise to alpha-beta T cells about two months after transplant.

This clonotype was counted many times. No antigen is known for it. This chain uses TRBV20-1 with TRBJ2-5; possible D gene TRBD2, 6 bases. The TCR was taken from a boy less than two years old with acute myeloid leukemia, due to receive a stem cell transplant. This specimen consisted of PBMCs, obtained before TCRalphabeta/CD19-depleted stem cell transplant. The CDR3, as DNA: TGCAGTGCCGGAGGGAGCGCCCGGGGGACCCAGTACTTC. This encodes CSAGGSARGTQYF.